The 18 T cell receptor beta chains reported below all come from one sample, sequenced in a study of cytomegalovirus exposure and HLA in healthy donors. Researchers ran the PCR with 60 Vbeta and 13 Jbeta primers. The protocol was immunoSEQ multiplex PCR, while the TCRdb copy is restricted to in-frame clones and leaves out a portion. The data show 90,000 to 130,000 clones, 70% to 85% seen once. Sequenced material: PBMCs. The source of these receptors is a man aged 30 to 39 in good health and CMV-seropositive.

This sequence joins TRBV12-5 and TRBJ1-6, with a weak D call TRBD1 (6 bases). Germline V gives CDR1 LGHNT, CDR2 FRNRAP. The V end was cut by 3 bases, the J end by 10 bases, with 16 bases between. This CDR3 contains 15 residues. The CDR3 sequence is CASGLAQGPDSPLHF. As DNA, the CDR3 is TGTGCTAGTGGTTTAGCGCAGGGGCCGGACTCACCCCTCCACTTT.

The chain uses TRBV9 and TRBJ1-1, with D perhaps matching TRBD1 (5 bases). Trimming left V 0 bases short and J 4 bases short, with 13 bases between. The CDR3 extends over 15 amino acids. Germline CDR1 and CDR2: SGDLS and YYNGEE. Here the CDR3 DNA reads TGTGCCAGCAGCGTAGTCTCAGGGAAGGCCACTGAAGCTTTCTTT. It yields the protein CASSVVSGKATEAFF.

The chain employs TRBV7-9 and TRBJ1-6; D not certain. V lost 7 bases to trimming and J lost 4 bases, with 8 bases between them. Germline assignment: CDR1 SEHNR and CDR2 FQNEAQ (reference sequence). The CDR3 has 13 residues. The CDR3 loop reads CASTSGYNSPLHF. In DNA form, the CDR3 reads TGTGCCAGCACCTCGGGGTATAATTCACCCCTCCACTTT.

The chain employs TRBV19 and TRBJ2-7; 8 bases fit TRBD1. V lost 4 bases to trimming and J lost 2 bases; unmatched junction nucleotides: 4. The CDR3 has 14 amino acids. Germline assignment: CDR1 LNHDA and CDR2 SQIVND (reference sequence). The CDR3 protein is CASSTGTGPYEQYF. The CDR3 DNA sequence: TGTGCCAGTAGTACCGGGACAGGACCCTACGAGCAGTACTTC.

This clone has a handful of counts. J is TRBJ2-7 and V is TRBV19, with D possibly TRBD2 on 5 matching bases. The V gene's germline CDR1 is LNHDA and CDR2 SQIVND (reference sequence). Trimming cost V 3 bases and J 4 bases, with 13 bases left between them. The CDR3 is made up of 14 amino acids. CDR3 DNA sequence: TGTGCCAGTAGTATTCGTCGCCGGGGTTACGAGCAGTACTTC. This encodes CASSIRRRGYEQYF.

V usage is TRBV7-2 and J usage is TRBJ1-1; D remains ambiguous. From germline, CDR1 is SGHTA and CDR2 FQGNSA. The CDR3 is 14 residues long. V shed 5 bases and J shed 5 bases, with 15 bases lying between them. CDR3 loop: CASSRDTMTTEAFF. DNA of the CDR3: TGTGCCAGCAGCCGCGACACCATGACGACTGAAGCTTTCTTT.

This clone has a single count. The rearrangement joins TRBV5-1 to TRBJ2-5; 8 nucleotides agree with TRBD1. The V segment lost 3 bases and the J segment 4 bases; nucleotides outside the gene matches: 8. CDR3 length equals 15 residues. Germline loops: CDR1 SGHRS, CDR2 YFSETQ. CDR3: CASSSLGQGGETQYF. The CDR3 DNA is TGCGCCAGCAGCTCCCTTGGACAGGGAGGAGAGACCCAGTACTTC.

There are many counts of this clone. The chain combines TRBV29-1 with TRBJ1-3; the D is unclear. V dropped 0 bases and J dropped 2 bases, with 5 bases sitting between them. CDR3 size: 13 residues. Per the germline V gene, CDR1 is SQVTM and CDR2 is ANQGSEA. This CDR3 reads CSVEEGTGNTIYF. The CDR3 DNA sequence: TGCAGCGTTGAAGAGGGCACTGGAAACACCATATATTTT. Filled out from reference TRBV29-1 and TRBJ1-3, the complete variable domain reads SAVISQKPSRDICQRGTSLTIQCQVDSQVTMMFWYRQQPGQSLTLIATANQGSEATYESGFVIDKFPISRPNLTFSTLTVSNMSPEDSSIYLCSVEEGTGNTIYFGEGSWLTVV.

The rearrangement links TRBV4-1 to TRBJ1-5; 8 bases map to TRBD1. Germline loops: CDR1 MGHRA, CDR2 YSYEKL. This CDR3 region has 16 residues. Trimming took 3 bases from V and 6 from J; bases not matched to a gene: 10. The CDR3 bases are TGCGCCAGCAGCCACGATACAGGGGGGATAAGTCAGCCCCAGCATTTT. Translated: CASSHDTGGISQPQHF.

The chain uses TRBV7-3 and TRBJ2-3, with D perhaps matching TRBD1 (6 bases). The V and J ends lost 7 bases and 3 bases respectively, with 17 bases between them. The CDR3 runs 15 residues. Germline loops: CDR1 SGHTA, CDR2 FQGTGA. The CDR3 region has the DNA TGTGCCAGCACGGAGACAGGTGGGGAGACAGATACGCAGTATTTT. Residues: CASTETGGETDTQYF.

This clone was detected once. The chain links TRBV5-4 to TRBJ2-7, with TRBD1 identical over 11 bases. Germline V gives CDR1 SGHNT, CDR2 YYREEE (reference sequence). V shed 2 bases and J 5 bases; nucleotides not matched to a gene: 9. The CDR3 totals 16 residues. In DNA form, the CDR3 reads TGTGCCAGCAGCTTAACAGAGGACAGGGGGCTGCACGAGCAGTACTTC. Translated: CASSLTEDRGLHEQYF.

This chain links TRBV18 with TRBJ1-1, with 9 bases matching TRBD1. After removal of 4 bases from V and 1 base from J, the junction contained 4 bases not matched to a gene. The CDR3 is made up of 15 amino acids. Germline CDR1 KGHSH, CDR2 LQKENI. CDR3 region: CASSLGQGWNTEAFF. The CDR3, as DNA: TGTGCCAGCTCACTCGGACAGGGGTGGAACACTGAAGCTTTCTTT. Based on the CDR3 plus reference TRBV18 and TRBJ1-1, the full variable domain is NAGVMQNPRHLVRRRGQEARLRCSPMKGHSHVYWYRQLPEEGLKFMVYLQKENIIDESGMPKERFSAEFPKEGPSILRIQQVVRGDSAAYFCASSLGQGWNTEAFFGQGTRLTVV.

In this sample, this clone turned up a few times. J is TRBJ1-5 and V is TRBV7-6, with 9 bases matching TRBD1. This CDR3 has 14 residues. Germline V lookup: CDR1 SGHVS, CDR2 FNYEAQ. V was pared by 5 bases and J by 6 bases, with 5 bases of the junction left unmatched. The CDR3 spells CASSPDRGFQPQHF. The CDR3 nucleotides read TGTGCCAGCAGCCCGGACAGGGGTTTTCAGCCCCAGCATTTT.

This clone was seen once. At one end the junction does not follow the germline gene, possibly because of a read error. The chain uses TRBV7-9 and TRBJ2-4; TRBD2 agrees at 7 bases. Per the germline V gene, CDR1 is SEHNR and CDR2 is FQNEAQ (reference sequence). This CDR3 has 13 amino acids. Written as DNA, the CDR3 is TGTTCCAGCAGACAGACGGGGGGAAACATTCAGTACTTC. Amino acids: CSSRQTGGNIQYF.

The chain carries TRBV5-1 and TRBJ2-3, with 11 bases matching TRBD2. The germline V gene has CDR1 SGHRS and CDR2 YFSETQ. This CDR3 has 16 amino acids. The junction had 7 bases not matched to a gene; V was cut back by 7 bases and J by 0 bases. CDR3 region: CASHHSSGGSTDTQYF. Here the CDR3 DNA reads TGCGCCAGCCACCACTCTAGCGGGGGGAGCACAGATACGCAGTATTTT.

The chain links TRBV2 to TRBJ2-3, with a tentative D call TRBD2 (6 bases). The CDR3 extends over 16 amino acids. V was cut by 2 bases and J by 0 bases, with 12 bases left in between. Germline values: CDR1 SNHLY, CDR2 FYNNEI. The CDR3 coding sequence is TGTGCCAGCAGTGAAAGTCTAGCGCTTAGCACAGATACGCAGTATTTT. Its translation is CASSESLALSTDTQYF.

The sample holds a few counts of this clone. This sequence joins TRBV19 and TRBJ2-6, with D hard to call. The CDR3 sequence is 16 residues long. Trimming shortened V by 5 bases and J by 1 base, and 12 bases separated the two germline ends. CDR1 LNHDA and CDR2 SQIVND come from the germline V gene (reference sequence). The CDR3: CASSARHISGANVLTF. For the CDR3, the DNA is TGTGCCAGTAGTGCCCGACACATATCTGGGGCCAACGTCCTGACTTTC.

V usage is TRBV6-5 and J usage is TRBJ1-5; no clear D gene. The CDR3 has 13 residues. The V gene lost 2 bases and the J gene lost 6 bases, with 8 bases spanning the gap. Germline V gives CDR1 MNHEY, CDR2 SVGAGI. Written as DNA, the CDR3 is TGTGCCAGCAGTTACGACCAGGCTCAGCCCCAGCATTTT. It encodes CASSYDQAQPQHF.